Included here is one T cell receptor (beta chain) sequence, with context. These data come from a study of T-cell reconstitution after alpha-beta-depleted transplantation in children. The CDR3 extends over 14 amino acids. V was pared by 2 bases and J by 2 bases, with 9 bases between. Germline V CDR1 and CDR2: ENHRY, SYGVKD. This sample's TCRbeta library carried unique molecular identifier barcodes. TCRdb reprocessed the PCR reads with MiXCR, giving one entry per CDR3 protein. Counted here are a few hundred thousand distinct CDR3 sequences, around 9.6% occurring once; the ten biggest clones make up approximately 6.6%.

The input for sequencing was PBMCs from the stem cell graft donor, taken from the stem cell graft. The receptor's source is a human donor who donated a stem cell graft to a child with acute lymphoblastic leukemia. The rearrangement links TRBV10-3 to TRBJ1-2; D call uncertain. The CDR3 nucleotides read TGTGCCATCAGTGAGGCGACGGTAAACTATGGCTACACCTTC. This sequence encodes CAISEATVNYGYTF.